This TCR beta chain comes out of a study of metastatic and nonmetastatic thyroid tumors. CDR3 length: 15 residues. In germline, CDR1 is SGHRS, CDR2 YFSETQ. Trimming at V came to 5 bases and at J to 1 base, leaving 6 bases not matched to a gene. Ten or more counts support this clone. Every patient was untreated before thyroid surgery. From the PCR reads, TCRdb re-called clones with MiXCR. Of 20,000 to 25,000 clones listed, 13% to 15% were seen once; the top ten hold about 14%. The sequencing input was tumor tissue. This receptor was taken from a female donor with papillary thyroid cancer or a benign thyroid nodule (not recorded which). Some clones in this sample may be carry-over from other donors' samples. V usage is TRBV5-1 and J usage is TRBJ2-3; 8 bases line up with TRBD1. The CDR3 nucleotides are TGCGCCAGCAGTCAAGGGACAGGCGGCACAGATACGCAGTATTTT. It is translated as CASSQGTGGTDTQYF.